The 26 T cell receptor beta chains in this list originate from one sample, sequenced in a study of T cells in Graves' hyperthyroidism and ophthalmopathy. What was amplified from RNA transcripts were TCR beta CDR3 regions. When the TCR CDR3 underwent first-round RT-PCR, the HTBI primer set was used. MiXCR, run by TCRdb on the multiplex PCR reads, gives a single entry per CDR3 protein. The sample holds about 770,000 distinct CDR3 sequences, around 20% seen once. The sample was blood. These receptors originate from a woman aged 50 to 60 with Graves' hyperthyroidism that later progressed to Graves' ophthalmopathy.

The chain links TRBV10-3 to TRBJ2-5; D perhaps matches TRBD1 (7 bases). The CDR3 covers 15 residues. V lost 2 bases and J 1 base, leaving 11 bases between the germline ends. CDR1 is ENHRY and CDR2 is SYGVKD in the germline V gene. CDR3 sequence reads: CAISEPRDSQETQYF. In DNA form, the CDR3 reads TGTGCCATCAGTGAGCCGCGGGACAGCCAAGAGACCCAGTACTTC.

This clonotype was observed many times. The chain is built from TRBV12-3 or TRBV12-4 and TRBJ2-5, with no clear D. V shed 4 bases and J shed 4 bases, with 10 bases lying between them. This CDR3 is built from 13 residues. CDR3 in amino acids: CASSSTNGETQYF. CDR3 bases: TGTGCCAGCAGTTCGACGAACGGAGAGACCCAGTACTTC.

V and J are TRBV6-1 and TRBJ1-5, with TRBD1 identical over 8 bases. The V gene end was trimmed by 5 bases and the J gene end by 4 bases; junction bases not matched to a gene: 4. The CDR3 runs to 14 residues. In germline, CDR1 is MNHNS, CDR2 SASEGT. The CDR3 loop reads CASSSQGANQPQHF. The DNA for the CDR3 is TGTGCCAGCAGTTCCCAGGGGGCGAATCAGCCCCAGCATTTT.

In its sample, this clonotype was seen a few times. V is TRBV19 and J is TRBJ1-1; D gene uncertain. The V gene lost 6 bases and the J gene lost 4 bases, with 15 bases spanning the gap. The CDR3 consists of 14 residues. CDR1 is LNHDA and CDR2 is SQIVND in the germline V gene (reference sequence). CDR3 region: CASRHQVFLTEAFF. The CDR3 DNA is TGTGCCAGTAGACATCAGGTGTTTCTCACTGAAGCTTTCTTT.

This clonotype has a count of ten or more. The chain has TRBV11-2 and TRBJ2-7, with TRBD1 identical over 9 bases. This CDR3 contains 14 residues. Per germline, CDR1 SGHAT and CDR2 FQNNGV. The ends lost 4 bases at V and 4 bases at J; junction bases unmatched: 5. The CDR3, as DNA: TGTGCCAGCAGCTCAGCGGGACAGGGTTACGAGCAGTACTTC. Translating gives CASSSAGQGYEQYF.

This clonotype was recorded at least ten times. The V call is TRBV6-1, the J call TRBJ1-2; 9 nucleotides agree with TRBD1. There are 14 residues in the CDR3. Germline assignment: CDR1 MNHNS and CDR2 SASEGT. V dropped 5 bases and J dropped 7; count of bases not matched to a gene: 8. The CDR3 region has the DNA TGTGCCAGCAGTTCGGGACAGGGAAGTCGTGGCTACACCTTC. This gives the protein CASSSGQGSRGYTF.

This clonotype was seen repeatedly, ten times or more. The chain has TRBV12-3 or TRBV12-4 and TRBJ1-2; D is undetermined. CDR3 length equals 13 residues. V lost 8 bases to trimming and J lost 4 bases, with 14 bases between them. The CDR3, as DNA: TGTGCCAGCTCTTATGTCCATCCCTATGGCTACACCTTC. It specifies CASSYVHPYGYTF.

CDR3 nucleotide sequence: TGTGCCAGCAGGGATCTTCTTGGGACAGGGGGCCATTCTTATAATTCACCCCTCCACTTT. It translates to CASRDLLGTGGHSYNSPLHF. The rearrangement uses TRBV2 and TRBJ1-6; 12 nucleotides line up with TRBD1. The J segment lost 4 bases and the V segment lost 6 bases, leaving 16 bases of the junction unmatched. The CDR3 length is 20 residues. In germline, CDR1 is SNHLY, CDR2 FYNNEI.

The rearrangement uses TRBV9 and TRBJ2-1, with 10 bases that match TRBD1. Germline V lookup: CDR1 SGDLS, CDR2 YYNGEE. Trimming cost V 0 bases and J 9 bases; bases outside gene matches: 6. CDR3 length: 15 residues. The CDR3, as DNA: TGTGCCAGCAGCGTAGACCCGACAGGGGGCGGTGAGCAGTTCTTC. Translated, it gives CASSVDPTGGGEQFF.

The J gene is TRBJ1-2, the V gene TRBV19, with a weak D call TRBD1 (5 bases). Trimming removed 4 bases from V and 1 base from J, with 10 bases in between. This CDR3 has 14 residues. The germline V gene encodes CDR1 LNHDA and CDR2 SQIVND (reference sequence). CDR3 coding DNA: TGTGCCAGTAGTACCTCCAGGGATAACTATGGCTACACCTTC. It translates to CASSTSRDNYGYTF.

The rearrangement joins TRBV20-1 to TRBJ1-5; D may be TRBD1 (5 bases). Germline V gene sequence: CDR1 DFQATT, CDR2 SNEGSKA (reference sequence). V was shortened by 1 base and J by 4 bases, with 17 bases between the two germline ends. The CDR3 consists of 16 residues. CDR3 nucleotides: TGCAGTGCTAGAGGGTTGGGAGGGGCCTATAATCAGCCCCAGCATTTT. It translates to CSARGLGGAYNQPQHF.

This clonotype was picked up many times. The chain combines TRBV5-1 with TRBJ2-1; the D is unclear. Germline CDR1 and CDR2: SGHRS and YFSETQ. Trimming stripped 2 bases from V and 4 bases from J, with 1 base between. The CDR3 sequence is 11 residues long. The DNA for the CDR3 is TGCGCCAGCAGCTTTTACAATGAGCAGTTCTTC. Amino acids: CASSFYNEQFF.

In regard to this clonotype: A much larger clone is a single base away; this may be a read error. CDR3: CASIGSGADTDTQYF. Here the CDR3 DNA reads TGTGCCAGCATAGGTAGCGGGGCCGACACAGATACGCAGTATTTT. The rearrangement links TRBV28 to TRBJ2-3; TRBD2 matches at 8 bases. Trimming removed 7 bases from V and 2 bases from J; junction bases left unmatched: 8. In germline, CDR1 is MDHEN, CDR2 SYDVKM. This CDR3 contains 15 residues.

This clonotype has only a few counts. This sequence joins TRBV6-2 or TRBV6-3 and TRBJ1-2; weak D call: TRBD1 (5 bases). Germline lookup yields CDR1 MNHEY and CDR2 SVGEGT. Trimming took off 5 bases at V and 4 bases at J, with 17 bases between the two ends. CDR3 length: 15 residues. Here the CDR3 DNA reads TGTGCCAGCAGTCCTACGTGGGACTCATGCTATGGCTACACCTTC. It yields the protein CASSPTWDSCYGYTF.

The genes are TRBV20-1 and TRBJ1-2; D not certain. Germline assignment: CDR1 DFQATT and CDR2 SNEGSKA (reference sequence). The germline V and J ends were trimmed by 3 bases and 6 bases, with 17 bases remaining between them. This CDR3 has 14 residues. CDR3 DNA: TGCAGTGCTAGCCCCCCAGGAATCTATGATGGCTACACCTTC. It yields the protein CSASPPGIYDGYTF.

This chain uses TRBV4-1 with TRBJ2-2, with 7 bases aligning to TRBD1. CDR1 and CDR2 (germline): MGHRA, YSYEKL. This CDR3 region has 16 residues. Trimming cost V 1 base and J 8 bases; bases outside gene matches: 10. The CDR3 coding sequence is TGCGCCAGCAGCCAAGTTGAAGGGGGCTTGGTTGGGGAGCTGTTTTTT. Translated, it gives CASSQVEGGLVGELFF.

This clonotype was observed a handful of times. This rearrangement joins TRBV7-9 to TRBJ2-5; perhaps TRBD1 as D (5 bases). CDR1 and CDR2 (germline): SEHNR, FQNEAQ (reference sequence). Trimming took 5 bases from V and 4 from J, leaving 11 bases between them. The CDR3 covers 13 residues. The CDR3 loop is CASSQDNTETQYF. The CDR3 DNA sequence: TGTGCCAGCAGCCAGGACAATACAGAGACCCAGTACTTC. The full variable domain, rest sourced from reference TRBV7-9 and TRBJ2-5, is DTGVSQNPRHKITKRGQNVTFRCDPISEHNRLYWYRQTLGQGPEFLTYFQNEAQLEKSRLLSDRFSAERPKGSFSTLEIQRTEQGDSAMYLCASSQDNTETQYFGPGTRLLVL.

Details on this clonotype: A much larger clone differs by one base, so this may be a read error. The chain carries TRBV12-3 or TRBV12-4 and TRBJ2-5; the match to TRBD2 covers 13 bases. J lost 7 bases, V lost 6 bases, and 20 bases had no gene match. This CDR3 region has 19 residues. CDR3 DNA sequence: TGTGCCAGCAGCCGAAGACCGGGACTAGCGGGGCCTATCGGAGTGACCCAGTACTTC. Its protein product is CASSRRPGLAGPIGVTQYF.

This chain joins TRBV10-3 and TRBJ1-5, with D uncertain. Deletions cut 6 bases from V and 0 bases from J, with 12 bases between. The CDR3 extends over 15 amino acids. The germline V gene has CDR1 ENHRY and CDR2 SYGVKD. The CDR3 bases are TGTGCCATCAGAGCCGACACTTATAGCAATCAGCCCCAGCATTTT. It is translated as CAIRADTYSNQPQHF.

This clonotype was recorded a few times. V is TRBV10-1 and J is TRBJ2-2; tentatively, D is TRBD2 (6 bases). This CDR3 has 15 amino acids. Germline V gives CDR1 WNHNN, CDR2 SYGVQD (reference sequence). Trimming removed 2 bases from V and 5 bases from J, with 12 bases in between. DNA for the CDR3: TGCGCCAGCAGTGAGGTTGCCGGGGGAACCGGGGAGCTGTTTTTT. Translation gives CASSEVAGGTGELFF.

Ten or more counts support this clonotype. The chain uses TRBV2 and TRBJ2-7; no firm D call. There are 12 residues in the CDR3. V lost 7 bases to trimming and J lost 3 bases, with 10 bases between them. Germline V lookup: CDR1 SNHLY, CDR2 FYNNEI. The CDR3 is CASNPWDYEQYF. CDR3 DNA: TGTGCCAGCAACCCGTGGGACTACGAGCAGTACTTC.

V usage is TRBV6-6 and J usage is TRBJ2-1, with D perhaps TRBD1 (6 bases). This CDR3 is built from 16 residues. V was clipped by 0 bases and J by 5 bases, with 14 bases between them. Germline CDR1 is MNHNY and CDR2 is SVGAGI (reference sequence). The CDR3: CASSYSWGRKNNEQFF. The CDR3, as DNA: TGTGCCAGCAGTTACTCGTGGGGGCGGAAGAACAATGAGCAGTTCTTC.

This chain joins TRBV27 and TRBJ1-4; no clear D gene. Trimming took 6 bases from V and 7 from J, leaving 15 bases between them. The CDR3 is 14 residues long. Germline V gene lookup returns CDR1 MNHEY and CDR2 SMNVEV (reference sequence). CDR3 nucleotides: TGTGCCAGCAGCCCCATAGAGTCGGGTGAAAAACTGTTTTTT. Its protein is CASSPIESGEKLFF.

In its sample, this clonotype was seen a few times. This chain joins TRBV7-2 and TRBJ2-1; D possibly uses TRBD1 or TRBD2 (5 bases each). Germline values: CDR1 SGHTA, CDR2 FQGNSA. This CDR3 spans 18 amino acids. Trimming took 5 bases from V and 10 from J, leaving 30 bases between them. The CDR3 loop is CASSRGAQGVGELGEQFF. DNA for the CDR3: TGTGCCAGCAGCCGAGGAGCGCAAGGGGTGGGGGAGTTAGGGGAGCAGTTCTTC.

On this clonotype: This sequence may be a read error, since a much larger clone differs from it by one base. The CDR3 coding sequence is TGCGCCAGCAGCTTACCCGGACTAGCGGGATACAATGAGCAGTCCTTC. Translated, it gives CASSLPGLAGYNEQSF. The V call is TRBV5-1, the J call TRBJ2-1; TRBD2 matches at 12 bases. Germline values: CDR1 SGHRS, CDR2 YFSETQ. CDR3 length equals 16 residues. Looking up the rest from reference TRBV5-1 and TRBJ2-1 gives the full variable domain: KAGVTQTPRYLIKTRGQQVTLSCSPISGHRSVSWYQQTPGQGLQFLFEYFSETQRNKGNFPGRFSGRQFSNSRSEMNVSTLELGDSALYLCASSLPGLAGYNEQSFGPGTRLTVL.

V gene TRBV9 combines with J gene TRBJ1-2, with 7 positions matching TRBD1. This CDR3 region has 15 residues. J gave up 1 base and V 0 bases, and 3 bases lay outside the gene matches. CDR1 and CDR2 from the germline V gene are SGDLS and YYNGEE. CDR3: CASSVAGTVNYGYTF. The CDR3 DNA sequence: TGTGCCAGCAGCGTAGCGGGGACAGTTAACTATGGCTACACCTTC.